The 18 T cell receptor beta chains below come from one sample, sequenced in a study of T cells expressing NK-cell markers. After re-calling the 5' RACE reads, TCRdb lists one entry per CDR3 protein, DNA absent. This listing includes 300,000 or so distinct CDR3 sequences. Sequenced sample: blood T cells: a sorted CD56 or NKG2C T cell subset, CD4+ or CD8+ T cells, or bulk PBMC T cells (not recorded which). Receptors were obtained from a woman between 18 and 69 years old in good health.

The chain carries TRBV6-5 and TRBJ1-1. The germline gives CDR1 MNHEY, CDR2 SVGAGI. CDR3 size: 15 residues. The CDR3 loop reads CASSYSFPMNTEAFF.

The rearrangement uses TRBV10-3 and TRBJ2-7; TCRdb lists TRBD1, though no DNA is available to test this call. Per germline, CDR1 ENHRY and CDR2 SYGVKD. The CDR3 is made up of 14 amino acids. The chain's CDR3 is CAIMGGSSSYEQYF.

The CDR3: CASSPWGGTGELFF. The rearrangement uses TRBV6-5 and TRBJ2-2; TCRdb's D gene call, TRBD1, goes unchecked for lack of DNA. CDR1 and CDR2 (germline): MNHEY, SVGAGI. The CDR3 sequence is 14 residues long.

The chain combines TRBV6-5 with TRBJ2-2; with no DNA, the TCRdb D assignment of TRBD1 cannot be verified. The V gene's germline CDR1 is MNHEY and CDR2 SVGAGI. CDR3 length equals 16 residues. The CDR3 loop reads CASSYRGGFDTGELFF.

The chain carries TRBV6-5 and TRBJ2-7; the D gene TCRdb calls, TRBD1, cannot be checked with no DNA. The CDR3 extends over 15 amino acids. CDR1 and CDR2 from the germline V gene are MNHEY and SVGAGI. This chain's CDR3 is CASSYSDRVAHEQYF.

The gene calls are TRBV6-5 and TRBJ2-1; TCRdb's assignment of TRBD1 cannot be checked, as there is no DNA. Germline CDR1 reads MNHEY; CDR2 reads SVGAGI. The CDR3 runs to 12 residues. The CDR3 here is CASSPSESEQFF.

The J gene is TRBJ2-3, the V gene TRBV20-1; the TRBD2 assignment by TCRdb is unverifiable without DNA. Germline-derived CDR1 and CDR2 are DFQATT and SNEGSKA (reference sequence). The CDR3 length is 15 residues. CDR3 sequence: CSASPGLGRADTQYF.

CDR3 in amino acids: CASSFHGTGRGETQYF. V and J are TRBV7-7 and TRBJ2-5; TCRdb reports TRBD1, a call that lacks DNA to check it against. The CDR3 is 16 amino acids. Germline V gene sequence: CDR1 SSHAT, CDR2 FNYEAQ (reference sequence).

The chain carries TRBV6-1 and TRBJ1-1; no DNA is available, so the TRBD1 call from TCRdb remains unchecked. The CDR3 has 14 residues. Germline values: CDR1 MNHNS, CDR2 SASEGT. CDR3 sequence: CASSVGQGNTEAFF.

This chain uses TRBV29-1 with TRBJ1-1. This CDR3 spans 13 amino acids. Looked up from germline, CDR1 is SQVTM and CDR2 is ANQGSEA. CDR3 sequence: CSVERQLDTEAFF.

This sequence joins TRBV6-5 and TRBJ1-5. The CDR3 extends over 14 amino acids. Germline V lookup: CDR1 MNHEY, CDR2 SVGAGI. This chain's CDR3 is CASSYSYSNQPQHF.

The V and J genes are TRBV6-2 or TRBV6-3 and TRBJ2-3; TCRdb calls TRBD2, which cannot be checked without DNA. The V gene's germline CDR1 is MNHEY and CDR2 SVGEGT. The length of the CDR3 is 18 residues. The CDR3 is CASSYRGTSGANTDTQYF.

This chain joins TRBV6-1 and TRBJ2-3. The germline CDR1 and CDR2 sequences are MNHNS and SASEGT. The CDR3 is made up of 13 amino acids. CDR3 amino acids: CASGRRVSDTQYF.

The chain uses TRBV7-3 and TRBJ2-1; TCRdb calls TRBD1, which cannot be checked without DNA. The germline CDR1 and CDR2 sequences are SGHTA and FQGTGA. The CDR3 length is 13 residues. The CDR3 sequence is CASSPFPPGEQFF.

This chain connects TRBV29-1 to TRBJ1-1. This CDR3 has 12 residues. Germline loops: CDR1 SQVTM, CDR2 ANQGSEA. CDR3 loop: CSVQMTLTEAFF.

The rearrangement links TRBV9 to TRBJ2-1. CDR1 is SGDLS, CDR2 YYNGEE, per germline. This CDR3 has 12 residues. CDR3 amino acids: CASSVADNEQFF. Full variable domain (remainder filled in from reference TRBV9 and TRBJ2-1): DSGVTQTPKHLITATGQRVTLRCSPRSGDLSVYWYQQSLDQGLQFLIQYYNGEERAKGNILERFSAQQFPDLHSELNLSSLELGDSALYFCASSVADNEQFFGPGTRLTVL.

The J gene is TRBJ2-3, the V gene TRBV20-1; TCRdb picks TRBD1, but there is no DNA to check that call. Germline CDR1 DFQATT, CDR2 SNEGSKA (reference sequence). The CDR3 covers 15 residues. The chain's CDR3 is CSARDRERSTDTQYF.

The chain uses TRBV14 and TRBJ2-3. CDR3 length equals 18 residues. Germline loops: CDR1 SGHDN, CDR2 FVKESK. This CDR3 is CASSQDVAVLTSTDTQYF. The full variable domain, its missing parts supplied by reference TRBV14 and TRBJ2-3, is EAGVTQFPSHSVIEKGQTVTLRCDPISGHDNLYWYRRVMGKEIKFLLHFVKESKQDESGMPNNRFLAERTGGTYSTLKVQPAELEDSGVYFCASSQDVAVLTSTDTQYFGPGTRLTVL.